The next 25 T cell receptor beta chains were all read from a single sample in a study of monozygotic twins with inflammatory bowel disease. TCRdb reprocessed the 5' RACE reads, with one entry per CDR3 protein and no DNA. The sample holds approximately 120,000 distinct CDR3 sequences. Sequencing used blood. Source of these receptors: a human donor with ulcerative colitis or Crohn's disease, or a healthy co-twin of an affected twin (not recorded which).

The rearrangement links TRBV20-1 to TRBJ2-2; TCRdb selects TRBD1, and the lack of DNA leaves this call unchecked. Germline-derived CDR1 and CDR2 are DFQATT and SNEGSKA (reference sequence). This CDR3 spans 13 amino acids. CDR3 sequence: CSARDRVVGELFF.

This chain links TRBV5-1 with TRBJ2-1; TCRdb's D gene call, TRBD2, goes unchecked for lack of DNA. The CDR3 extends over 12 amino acids. Per germline, CDR1 SGHRS and CDR2 YFSETQ. The CDR3: CASRLDNNEQFF.

V gene TRBV20-1 combines with J gene TRBJ2-5. In germline, CDR1 is DFQATT, CDR2 SNEGSKA (reference sequence). There are 14 residues in the CDR3. CDR3: CSARRSGMETTQYF.

This sequence joins TRBV15 and TRBJ2-2; absent DNA, TCRdb's TRBD2 call cannot be checked. The CDR3 covers 18 residues. Germline V gene lookup returns CDR1 LNHNV and CDR2 YYDKDF (reference sequence). The CDR3 reads CATSRGLAGGPNTGELFF.

The chain employs TRBV4-3 and TRBJ1-6. CDR1 is LGHNA and CDR2 is YSLEER in the germline V gene. CDR3 size: 17 residues. CDR3 protein: CASSQENPTGTADPLHF.

The rearrangement joins TRBV5-1 to TRBJ2-1; with no DNA, the TCRdb D assignment of TRBD1 cannot be verified. Germline V CDR1 and CDR2: SGHRS, YFSETQ. The CDR3 has 15 residues. CDR3 in amino acids: CASRKTGGSHNEQFF.

The CDR3 is CASSKLTLAGGPGRYNEQFF. V is TRBV5-1 and J is TRBJ2-1; the TCRdb D gene call, TRBD2, has no DNA to confirm it. The CDR3 totals 20 residues. Per the germline V gene, CDR1 is SGHRS and CDR2 is YFSETQ.

The chain has TRBV11-2 and TRBJ2-7. The CDR3 sequence is 15 residues long. Germline V gene data show CDR1 as SGHAT and CDR2 as FQNNGV. The CDR3 reads CASSLVSGSSYEQYF.

The CDR3 is CASSKGQGAKGNTEAFF. This chain uses TRBV5-4 with TRBJ1-1; the D gene TCRdb calls, TRBD1, cannot be checked with no DNA. Germline V gives CDR1 SGHNT, CDR2 YYREEE (reference sequence). CDR3 length equals 17 residues.

The V call is TRBV19, the J call TRBJ2-1; the D call from TCRdb, TRBD1, cannot be confirmed without DNA. Germline values: CDR1 LNHDA, CDR2 SQIVND (reference sequence). This CDR3 is 14 amino acids long. CDR3 in amino acids: CASSIIQGSDEQFF.

V and J are TRBV28 and TRBJ2-5; TCRdb's D call, TRBD2, is unchecked because there is no DNA. Germline values: CDR1 MDHEN, CDR2 SYDVKM. The length of the CDR3 is 18 residues. The CDR3 region is CTSSHQTSGLIHQETQYF.

The chain combines TRBV5-1 with TRBJ2-1; TCRdb names TRBD1, which stays unverified in the absence of DNA. The CDR3 runs to 14 residues. Germline CDR1 reads SGHRS; CDR2 reads YFSETQ. CDR3 amino acids: CASSLEPGRIIAFF.

The CDR3 here is CASSLWDLGADLGGQYF. The chain carries TRBV7-9 and TRBJ2-7; TCRdb picks TRBD2, but there is no DNA to check that call. Germline assignment: CDR1 SEHNR and CDR2 FQNEAQ (reference sequence). The CDR3 is 17 residues long.

CDR3 sequence reads: CASSLSAAGGYEQYF. V and J are TRBV7-2 and TRBJ2-7; TCRdb's D call, TRBD2, is unchecked because there is no DNA. Germline V gives CDR1 SGHTA, CDR2 FQGNSA. The CDR3 has 15 amino acids.

The chain has TRBV25-1 and TRBJ2-7. The CDR3 runs to 16 residues. The germline V gene encodes CDR1 MGHDK and CDR2 SYGVNS. The CDR3 loop is CASSDWATGGSYEQYF.

The CDR3 reads CASSTGGTPLHF. The rearrangement joins TRBV6-5 to TRBJ1-6. The CDR3 has 12 amino acids. Germline CDR1 reads MNHEY; CDR2 reads SVGAGI.

This chain links TRBV7-9 with TRBJ1-2. Germline CDR1 and CDR2: SEHNR and FQNEAQ (reference sequence). This CDR3 region has 13 residues. This chain's CDR3 is CASSLSGFDGYTF.

The rearrangement uses TRBV5-1 and TRBJ2-1; TCRdb designates TRBD2, a call that cannot be tested without DNA. Germline CDR1 SGHRS, CDR2 YFSETQ. This CDR3 is 13 amino acids long. CDR3 sequence: CASSYSGGIEQFF.

The V and J genes are TRBV13 and TRBJ2-7; checking the TCRdb D call of TRBD1 is not possible without DNA. Germline loops: CDR1 PRHDT, CDR2 FYEKMQ (reference sequence). CDR3 length equals 17 residues. The CDR3 here is CASSPVTYTGATYEQYF.

The rearrangement joins TRBV29-1 to TRBJ2-4; TCRdb indicates TRBD1, and absent DNA this call remains unverified. The CDR3 consists of 13 residues. Per germline, CDR1 SQVTM and CDR2 ANQGSEA. Here the CDR3 reads CSVEDVGGNIQYF. The variable domain in full, with the rest retrieved from reference TRBV29-1 and TRBJ2-4, is SAVISQKPSRDICQRGTSLTIQCQVDSQVTMMFWYRQQPGQSLTLIATANQGSEATYESGFVIDKFPISRPNLTFSTLTVSNMSPEDSSIYLCSVEDVGGNIQYFGAGTRLSVL.

The chain is built from TRBV20-1 and TRBJ2-1; TCRdb's D gene call, TRBD2, goes unchecked for lack of DNA. From germline, CDR1 is DFQATT and CDR2 SNEGSKA (reference sequence). This CDR3 is 15 amino acids long. CDR3 region: CSAHMGGGDYNEQFF.

The rearrangement uses TRBV27 and TRBJ2-7; with no DNA, the TCRdb D assignment of TRBD1 cannot be verified. The germline gives CDR1 MNHEY, CDR2 SMNVEV (reference sequence). The CDR3 has 15 amino acids. This chain's CDR3 is CASSTWQGGFYEQYF.

V usage is TRBV6-1 and J usage is TRBJ1-2; TCRdb proposes TRBD1, but this gene call is untestable without DNA. This CDR3 is built from 14 residues. The germline CDR1 and CDR2 sequences are MNHNS and SASEGT. The CDR3 loop reads CASRSTGGAPGYTF.

The rearrangement uses TRBV20-1 and TRBJ1-1. CDR3 size: 15 residues. Germline CDR1 is DFQATT and CDR2 is SNEGSKA (reference sequence). CDR3 protein: CSARDLRSLTAEAFF.

The chain employs TRBV19 and TRBJ1-5. The CDR3 spans 11 residues. The germline CDR1 and CDR2 sequences are LNHDA and SQIVND (reference sequence). CDR3 loop: CASSLGWSQHF.